This note documents a single T cell receptor (beta chain) sequence. Its antigen has not been determined. Base qualities are not provided; no much larger clone lies one nucleotide away. The cohort comprised hundreds of healthy bone marrow donors. Cohort members were all nominally healthy when sampled, although unrecorded immune exposures were likely present. The donor tested CMV seropositive and was one of the 289 seropositive cohort members. Each donor provided a peripheral blood sample, and peripheral blood mononuclear cells were used for TCR beta sequencing. The Qiagen DNeasy Blood Extraction Kit was used to extract genomic DNA from the blood cell samples. This sample is part of a study of cytomegalovirus exposure and HLA in healthy donors (dated by TCRdb to about 2017). Looking at the study overall: In an earlier analysis of several hundred of the donors, approximately 260 Gb of sequence data and 90 million to 130 million unique TCR beta sequences from 150 million to 200 million T cells were reported. An early release that covered approximately 600 HLA-typed donors contained around 300 gigabases of sequencing data and 85 million to 100 million unique TCR sequences. Of the 300 to 500 genotyped donors, 75% to 85% were placed in the genetic ancestry cluster associated with self-reported Caucasian donors. The study was designed to test whether signatures of past pathogen exposure could be identified by cataloging public T cell receptors. The study profiled the T cell repertoires of around 700 subjects by immunosequencing and related them to cytomegalovirus serostatus. Along with the roughly 670-subject first cohort, a separate validation cohort of over a hundred different subjects was used. To predict cytomegalovirus infection status, the study combined high-throughput TCR immunosequencing, statistical association of individual TCRs with disease status, and machine learning. A later analysis re-examined previously published TCR beta repertoires from over 500 donors and added high-resolution HLA genotyping to investigate patterns of TCR occurrence. The later analysis used no new phenotypic data to find candidate immune exposures, relying instead on TCR beta sequences and their occurrence across donors. In an earlier analysis of several hundred of the donors, high-throughput TCR beta sequencing was used to judge whether each TCR beta V gene segment behaved as functional or pseudogenic. Alongside the repertoire data, information on donor age, sex, ethnicity and CMV serostatus was compiled. In a later genetic analysis, genome-wide SNP genotypes for 398 of the 666 donors were used, and that subset was treated as a discovery cohort. Every repertoire in the discovery cohort had been generated on one and the same sequencing platform. Class I and class II HLA loci were covered by the typing at four-digit resolution. The number of typed donors differed by locus: roughly 629-630 for A, B, C, DRB1 and DQB1; roughly 510 for DQA1; 606 for DPA1; and around 490 for DPB1. Because of strong linkage in the cohort, roughly five DR-DQ haplotypes were treated as single units for association and clustering. Among almost 400 genotyped donors of the cohort, an average of about 240,000 unique TCR beta nucleotide sequences were sequenced per donor, roughly 18% of them non-productive.

The study at large found these results: The cohort was sequenced for TCR beta chains only, and without alpha or paired-chain data the features that could be detected were limited. It was suggested by the authors that the approach could potentially be generalized to other disease states and immunological phenotypes. A few of the identified cytomegalovirus-associated TCR beta chains were confirmed in vitro to be specific for cytomegalovirus antigens. Immune exposure information for the cohort was limited to CMV serostatus. When HLA alleles, especially DR and DQ, strongly co-occurred, TCR associations were difficult to assign to individual alleles. A further reported finding was that TCR beta sequences accurately predicted the HLA-A and HLA-B alleles for most subjects in the first cohort. The study gave a list of about 170 TCR beta chains associated with cytomegalovirus. According to a later analysis, TCR association rates differed among HLA loci, with DRB1 alleles showing the most associated TCRs and HLA-C alleles showing the fewest. HLA typing was unavailable for some donors at each locus, so association tests used only the typed subset. A later genetic analysis reported fewer N-insertions in productive TCRs among donors in an Asian-associated ancestry cluster than the approximately 670-donor mean. A later analysis found that most CMV-associated TCR beta chains appeared HLA-restricted, with HLA associations seemingly driven largely by CMV exposure. Most TCR sequences were observed very rarely across donors, whereas some public TCRs were present in many individuals. A cluster of highly shared sequence variants was judged likely to be a technical artifact of the sequencing pipeline. Sequencing depth was assumed to be roughly uniform across donors in the presence/absence analyses, though that assumption may not hold. Because counts were too low, about 15 rarely observed V segments, including chromosome 9 orphons, were left out of the earlier analysis of about 500 of the donors. Correlated functional status among segregating V segments might be attributable to linkage disequilibrium, but an unknown experimental factor could not be ruled out. At a false discovery rate of 0.05, a later analysis linked 16,951 TCR beta sequences to specific HLA alleles. Cytomegalovirus status was reported to be diagnosed by the classifier with high specificity and sensitivity in both the original and validation cohorts. V-gene and J-gene trimming of TCR beta chains was associated with a missense DCLRE1C variant in a later genetic analysis, and the association was replicated in an independent cohort. A later analysis found that HLA-associated TCR beta chains were more clonally expanded and had lower generation probabilities than equally common non-associated chains. Several of the top co-occurrence clusters appeared to be linked to parvovirus B19, influenza, CMV and Epstein-Barr virus, according to a later analysis. In an earlier analysis of approximately 600 of the donors, most TCR beta V segments were observed in productive rearrangements about 87% or about 30% of the time, broadly matching IMGT annotations.

Libraries were made using the immunoSEQ multiplex PCR assay. A mixture of 60 forward primers for TCR Vbeta segments and 13 reverse primers for TCR Jbeta segments was used in the multiplex PCR. Amplification of the CDR3 region of rearranged TCR beta genes was performed with a multiplex PCR assay on genomic DNA. On the Illumina HiSeq System, the amplified TCR beta libraries were sequenced as 87-base-pair reads. Turning to the authors' computational methods: A later analysis counted 75 million to 100 million unique TCR beta chains across the 500 to 850 repertoires, and some 11 million of these chains were shared by at least two donors. Raw reads were error-corrected and collapsed into unique sequences by a nearest-neighbor algorithm in which closely related sequences were merged to remove PCR and sequencing errors. V, D and J gene segments were assigned by aligning CDR3 sequences to IMGT reference sequences. For a sequence to be retained, at least a six-nucleotide match to both a V gene segment and a J gene segment was required. Rearrangements were classified as productive when the CDR3 lacked stop codons and remained in frame with V and J, and all other rearrangements were classified as non-productive. Following IMGT convention, CDR3 was defined as the stretch from the second conserved V-encoded cysteine to the conserved J-encoded phenylalanine. In an earlier analysis of more than 550 of the donors, sequences lacking an unambiguous match to a single V gene segment were excluded. An earlier analysis of about 600 of the donors called V segments functional above 56.7% productive rearrangements and segregating when the between-donor standard deviation exceeded 5%. To diagnose cytomegalovirus status from the catalog of TCR beta chain sequences, a statistical classification framework was built. A later analysis assigned V and J genes by comparing TCR nucleotide sequences with IMGT/GENE-DB human TR gene sequences. In a later analysis, CDR3 sequences and most-parsimonious VDJ recombination scenarios were assigned using the TCRdist pipeline. In a later analysis, each TCR beta chain was defined by its CDR3 amino acid sequence together with its V-gene family, and reads lacking a unique V-gene family were excluded. A later analysis removed roughly 590 highly shared, low-generation-probability nucleotide sequences to deal with suspected cross-contamination and a sequencing artifact. In a later analysis, a clonal expansion index for each public chain was calculated from normalized within-repertoire ranks of inferred template counts. In a later analysis, generation probabilities were computed using a VDJ recombination model fitted to out-of-frame rearrangements, and the results were checked against IGoR. In a later analysis, hypergeometric tests were used to score TCR-TCR, TCR-HLA and TCR-CMV co-occurrence, with a repertoire-size bias correction applied to TCR pairs. To estimate false discovery rates, a later analysis permuted the HLA or CMV assignments 20 times. In a later analysis, co-occurring TCRs were grouped using DBSCAN, and TCRdist sequence similarity was added for clustering within HLA-allele-positive subsets. For co-occurrence clustering, repertoires with fewer than 30,000 or more than 120,000 public chains were excluded, along with several repertoires with anomalous nucleotide sharing. TCRdb took over this immuneACCESS table, retaining in-frame rearrangements with V and J assigned. Such tables are incomplete; in checked studies, under half of the missing clones stem from an unresolved V gene, and the remainder is unexplained. V, J and clone size are those of that table, while D and trimming were read from the DNA. Here the sample has 150,000 to 200,000 clones; around 76% occur a single time. About 2% of the sample comes from the top ten.

The TCR originated in a woman in her 30s in good health and CMV-seropositive. What was sequenced was PBMCs.

The CDR3 in this case is CASGRGLAEAEQYF. The nucleotide sequence reads TGTGCTAGTGGTCGGGGACTAGCGGAGGCCGAGCAGTACTTC. The V and J genes are TRBV12-5 and TRBJ2-7, and TRBD2 matches 11 of the central bases. The CDR3 has 14 amino acids, counting the end cysteine and phenylalanine. Here the CDR3 DNA is all that survives: 42 bases in frame from base 1. The germline V gene encodes CDR1 LGHNT and CDR2 FRNRAP. Germline trimming: 5 bases from V, 6 bases from J; junction bases outside gene matches: 6.